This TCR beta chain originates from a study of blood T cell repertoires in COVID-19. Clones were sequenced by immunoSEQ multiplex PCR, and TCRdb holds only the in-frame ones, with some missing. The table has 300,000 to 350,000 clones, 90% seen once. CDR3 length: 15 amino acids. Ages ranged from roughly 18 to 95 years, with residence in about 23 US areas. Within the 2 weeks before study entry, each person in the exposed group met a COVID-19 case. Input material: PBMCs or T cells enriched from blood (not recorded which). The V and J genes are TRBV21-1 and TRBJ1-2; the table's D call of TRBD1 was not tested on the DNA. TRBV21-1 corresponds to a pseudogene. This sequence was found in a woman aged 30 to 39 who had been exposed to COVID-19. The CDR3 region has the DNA TGTGCCAGCAGCAAAGTAAAACAGGGCCACTATGGCTACACCTTC. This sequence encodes CASSKVKQGHYGYTF.